The 28 T cell receptor beta chains presented below share a single source sample, sequenced in a study of beta chain features in type 1 diabetes. cDNA synthesis used the whole RNA isolate, giving expressed TCRB sequences. Sequencing used immunoSEQ multiplex PCR; TCRdb keeps in-frame clones, though not all of them. The sample carries some 500,000 clones, roughly an eighth recorded once. The source material was naive CD4+ T cells from blood. These receptors were taken from a woman between 18 and 29 years old in good health.

A few counts support this clone. CDR3 protein: CASSLRGFRTDTQYF. CDR3 DNA: TGCGCCAGCTCGCTAAGGGGATTTCGAACAGATACGCAGTATTTT. The V call is TRBV4-3, the J call TRBJ2-3; maybe TRBD1 (5 bases). The V end lost 8 bases, the J end lost 3 bases, and 18 bases lay between the germline ends. The germline V gene encodes CDR1 LGHNA and CDR2 YSLEER. CDR3 length: 15 residues.

This clone has more than one count but fewer than ten. The genes are TRBV7-9 and TRBJ1-1; D is perhaps TRBD1 (6 bases). Germline V gives CDR1 SEHNR, CDR2 FQNEAQ (reference sequence). The CDR3 loop spans 14 amino acids. V was trimmed by 2 bases and J by 6 bases, leaving 13 bases between them. The CDR3 spells CASSLIARGAEAFF. The CDR3 DNA reads as TGTGCCAGCAGCTTAATCGCGAGGGGGGCTGAAGCTTTCTTT. Looking up the rest from reference TRBV7-9 and TRBJ1-1 gives the full variable domain: DTGVSQNPRHKITKRGQNVTFRCDPISEHNRLYWYRQTLGQGPEFLTYFQNEAQLEKSRLLSDRFSAERPKGSFSTLEIQRTEQGDSAMYLCASSLIARGAEAFFGQGTRLTVV.

This clone turned up a few times. This chain connects TRBV7-9 to TRBJ2-1, with D unresolved. The CDR3 runs 13 residues. V was cut by 0 bases and J by 6 bases, with 6 bases left in between. The germline gives CDR1 SEHNR, CDR2 FQNEAQ (reference sequence). The CDR3 protein is CASSLAAPNEQFF. Here the CDR3 DNA reads TGTGCCAGCAGCTTAGCGGCCCCCAATGAGCAGTTCTTC.

This clone showed up just a few times. The chain carries TRBV5-1 and TRBJ1-2, with D perhaps matching TRBD1 (5 bases). Trimming cost V 4 bases and J 4 bases, with 20 bases left between them. This CDR3 is built from 16 residues. CDR1 is SGHRS and CDR2 is YFSETQ in the germline V gene. CDR3 coding DNA: TGCGCCAGCAGCGAGGGCTTCAGGGATCCGGGCTATGGCTACACCTTC. Protein sequence: CASSEGFRDPGYGYTF.

This clone was seen more than once but under ten times. The chain combines TRBV20-1 with TRBJ2-1, with D tentatively TRBD2 (6 bases). Germline V gene sequence: CDR1 DFQATT, CDR2 SNEGSKA (reference sequence). The CDR3 loop spans 11 amino acids. Trimming stripped 6 bases from V and 12 bases from J, with 15 bases between. The CDR3 nucleotides read TGCAGTGCGGCCCTAGCGTACGGGCAGTTCTTC. Protein product: CSAALAYGQFF.

This chain uses TRBV7-2 with TRBJ2-1; D unresolved. V lost 3 bases, J lost 8 bases, and 14 bases lay in between. Germline assignment: CDR1 SGHTA and CDR2 FQGNSA. This CDR3 spans 14 amino acids. This CDR3 reads CASSFAGSRDEQFF. The CDR3 DNA is TGTGCCAGCAGCTTCGCAGGTTCAAGAGATGAGCAGTTCTTC.

The chain employs TRBV9 and TRBJ1-2, with D possibly TRBD1 on 6 matching bases. Trimming left V 4 bases short and J 2 bases short, with 18 bases between. Germline V gene lookup returns CDR1 SGDLS and CDR2 YYNGEE. This CDR3 has 16 amino acids. The CDR3 DNA reads as TGTGCCAGCAGCCCGAGACGGACAGCCCTGAACTATGGCTACACCTTC. It yields the protein CASSPRRTALNYGYTF.

This chain uses TRBV7-2 with TRBJ2-3; D is possibly TRBD1 (5 bases). There are 16 residues in the CDR3. With 5 bases removed from V and 0 bases from J, the gap between germline ends came to 15 bases. Germline V gene lookup returns CDR1 SGHTA and CDR2 FQGNSA. CDR3 sequence: CASSPRVLSSTDTQYF. The CDR3, as DNA: TGTGCCAGCAGCCCCAGGGTTCTTTCTAGCACAGATACGCAGTATTTT. The complete variable domain, with remaining parts taken from reference TRBV7-2 and TRBJ2-3, reads GAGVSQSPSNKVTEKGKDVELRCDPISGHTALYWYRQSLGQGLEFLIYFQGNSAPDKSGLPSDRFSAERTGGSVSTLTIQRTQQEDSAVYLCASSPRVLSSTDTQYFGPGTRLTVL.

The chain uses TRBV7-3 and TRBJ1-2; D is unresolved. Trimming stripped 0 bases from V and 4 bases from J, with 9 bases between. The CDR3 covers 14 residues. CDR1 SGHTA and CDR2 FQGTGA come from the germline V gene. CDR3 nucleotides: TGTGCCAGCAGCTTAACGACTGGCCCCTATGGCTACACCTTC. Translating it yields CASSLTTGPYGYTF.

Points on this clone: At the DNA level, this CDR3 is encoded by other sequences in the same sample as well. This chain joins TRBV20-1 and TRBJ2-3; maybe TRBD2 (6 bases). V was trimmed by 6 bases and J by 6 bases, leaving 10 bases between them. The CDR3 is 11 amino acids. Germline assignment: CDR1 DFQATT and CDR2 SNEGSKA (reference sequence). The CDR3 is CSAALADTQYF. CDR3 coding DNA: TGCAGTGCGGCCCTAGCGGATACGCAGTATTTT.

The V gene is TRBV5-4, the J gene TRBJ2-2, with D maybe TRBD1 (5 bases). Germline values: CDR1 SGHNT, CDR2 YYREEE (reference sequence). The CDR3 extends over 13 amino acids. The V gene lost 0 bases and the J gene lost 5 bases, with 5 bases spanning the gap. The CDR3 sequence is CASSLDRTGELFF. The CDR3 bases are TGTGCCAGCAGCTTGGACAGGACCGGGGAGCTGTTTTTT.

Regarding this clone: This CDR3 is also generated by other DNA sequences in the sample. The chain couples TRBV7-2 to TRBJ2-5, with no clear D. The CDR3 is made up of 12 amino acids. Germline values: CDR1 SGHTA, CDR2 FQGNSA. Trimming shortened V by 5 bases and J by 0 bases, and 4 bases separated the two germline ends. The CDR3 protein is CASSRYQETQYF. In DNA form, the CDR3 reads TGTGCCAGCAGCCGATACCAAGAGACCCAGTACTTC.

A few counts support this clone. This chain uses TRBV19 with TRBJ2-5, with D possibly being TRBD2 (6 bases). Trimming cost V 3 bases and J 2 bases, with 10 bases left between them. Germline V gives CDR1 LNHDA, CDR2 SQIVND (reference sequence). The CDR3 spans 14 residues. In nucleotides, the CDR3 is TGTGCCAGTAGTATGGCGGGGCAGCAAGAGACCCAGTACTTC. Residues: CASSMAGQQETQYF.

This clone has more than one count but fewer than ten. The rearrangement uses TRBV5-6 and TRBJ1-5, with D maybe TRBD1 (5 bases). The ends were cut back, 0 bases at V and 9 bases at J, with 13 bases in the middle. CDR1 and CDR2 (germline): SGHDT, YYEEEE. The CDR3 contains 14 residues. Here the CDR3 reads CASSLVGREGPQHF. CDR3 DNA: TGTGCCAGCAGCTTGGTGGGCAGGGAGGGGCCCCAGCATTTT.

This chain uses TRBV7-2 with TRBJ2-3; no clear D. V lost 4 bases and J lost 2, with 19 bases in between. Germline-derived CDR1 and CDR2 are SGHTA and FQGNSA. The CDR3 is 17 residues long. The CDR3 loop is CASSSTKGLRLTDTQYF. The CDR3, as DNA: TGTGCCAGCAGCTCAACCAAGGGATTGCGGCTCACAGATACGCAGTATTTT.

With respect to this clone: Other DNA sequences from this sample encode an identical CDR3 as well. The chain recombines TRBV28 with TRBJ2-1; D assignment may be TRBD1 or TRBD2 (5 bases each). The CDR3 is 11 residues long. Trimming removed 3 bases at V and 9 bases at J, with 6 bases between. Looked up from germline, CDR1 is MDHEN and CDR2 is SYDVKM. The CDR3 region is CASSLRGEQFF. The CDR3 DNA sequence: TGTGCCAGCAGTTTGAGGGGTGAGCAGTTCTTC.

Only a few counts were recorded for this clone. The same CDR3 arises from other DNA sequences in this sample as well. This sequence joins TRBV29-1 and TRBJ2-3, with 8 bases identical to TRBD1. V shed 5 bases and J 9 bases; nucleotides not matched to a gene: 16. Germline V gene sequence: CDR1 SQVTM, CDR2 ANQGSEA. The CDR3 contains 15 residues. In nucleotides, the CDR3 is TGCAGCGTTAGAGACCGAACAGGGGGTCGGTGGACGCAGTATTTT. Encoded protein: CSVRDRTGGRWTQYF.

The V gene is TRBV7-2, the J gene TRBJ2-2; D might be TRBD1 (5 bases). Germline V gene lookup returns CDR1 SGHTA and CDR2 FQGNSA. The V end was cut by 0 bases, the J end by 4 bases, with 12 bases between. The CDR3 covers 16 residues. The CDR3 sequence is CASSLAAAGFTGELFF. For the CDR3, the DNA is TGTGCCAGCAGCTTAGCGGCGGCAGGGTTCACCGGGGAGCTGTTTTTT. Drawing the rest from reference TRBV7-2 and TRBJ2-2, the complete variable domain is GAGVSQSPSNKVTEKGKDVELRCDPISGHTALYWYRQSLGQGLEFLIYFQGNSAPDKSGLPSDRFSAERTGGSVSTLTIQRTQQEDSAVYLCASSLAAAGFTGELFFGEGSRLTVL.

This rearrangement joins TRBV11-1 to TRBJ2-5; 11 bases agree with TRBD2. V trimming: 5 bases; J trimming: 1 base; junction bases outside the gene matches: 3. The CDR3 sequence is 15 residues long. Looked up from germline, CDR1 is SGHAT and CDR2 is FQDESV (reference sequence). The CDR3 spells CASSPGLAVQETQYF. The CDR3 DNA reads as TGTGCCAGCAGCCCGGGACTAGCGGTCCAAGAGACCCAGTACTTC.

This clone occurred a few times. The chain couples TRBV2 to TRBJ2-5; TRBD2 might be the D (6 bases). CDR1 is SNHLY, CDR2 FYNNEI, per germline. This CDR3 region has 14 residues. Trimming took off 6 bases at V and 5 bases at J, with 16 bases between the two ends. CDR3 region: CASRVGGQRETQYF. The CDR3 region has the DNA TGTGCCAGCAGGGTTGGAGGGCAGCGGGAGACCCAGTACTTC.

V is TRBV7-3 and J is TRBJ2-6, with D uncertain. V lost 8 bases and J 1 base, leaving 9 bases between the germline ends. The CDR3 sequence is 14 residues long. CDR1 and CDR2 (germline): SGHTA, FQGTGA. The CDR3: CASCYSSGANVLTF. The CDR3 DNA sequence: TGTGCCAGCTGTTATTCATCTGGGGCCAACGTCCTGACTTTC.

The chain has TRBV23-1 and TRBJ2-7, with D perhaps TRBD1 or TRBD2 (5 bases each). TRBV23-1 is given ORF status, its function remaining uncertain. Trimming removed 6 bases at V and 2 bases at J, with 14 bases between. CDR3 length equals 14 residues. CDR3 amino acids: CASSPGTATYEQYV. CDR3 DNA: TGCGCCAGCAGCCCCGGGACCGCCACCTACGAGCAGTACGTC.

Ten or more counts support this clone. This rearrangement joins TRBV25-1 to TRBJ2-5; the D is unclear. The length of the CDR3 is 14 residues. Trimming left V 3 bases short and J 5 bases short, with 13 bases between. Germline CDR1 and CDR2: MGHDK and SYGVNS. The CDR3 bases are TGTGCCAGCAGTGATACAGCCCTCCGGGAGACCCAGTACTTC. Residues: CASSDTALRETQYF.

Only a few counts were recorded for this clone. V and J are TRBV5-4 and TRBJ2-2; D uncertain. This CDR3 has 15 amino acids. The V end lost 4 bases, the J end lost 0 bases, and 10 bases lay between the germline ends. Per the germline V gene, CDR1 is SGHNT and CDR2 is YYREEE (reference sequence). The CDR3 coding sequence is TGTGCCAGCAGCCAGACACTGGCGAACACCGGGGAGCTGTTTTTT. It is translated as CASSQTLANTGELFF.

This clone has a handful of counts. This sequence joins TRBV7-2 and TRBJ2-1, with D uncertain. V shed 4 bases and J shed 4 bases, with 8 bases lying between them. The CDR3 loop spans 13 amino acids. CDR1 and CDR2 (germline): SGHTA, FQGNSA. The CDR3 sequence: CASSSGRYNEQFF. The CDR3 DNA follows: TGTGCCAGCAGCTCCGGACGATACAATGAGCAGTTCTTC.

Only a few counts were recorded for this clone. Other DNA sequences in the sample encode the same CDR3. V gene TRBV4-2 combines with J gene TRBJ2-7; 11 positions agree with TRBD2. The J segment lost 3 bases and the V segment lost 3 bases, leaving 1 base of the junction unmatched. The CDR3 is made up of 14 amino acids. Germline-derived CDR1 and CDR2 are LGHNA and YNFKEQ. CDR3 DNA sequence: TGTGCCAGCAGCCAGGGGACTAGCGGCTACGAGCAGTACTTC. It translates to CASSQGTSGYEQYF.

V gene TRBV15 combines with J gene TRBJ2-1; D unclear. The V end was cut by 0 bases, the J end by 6 bases, with 18 bases between. The CDR3 is 17 residues long. In germline, CDR1 is LNHNV, CDR2 YYDKDF (reference sequence). The CDR3 region has the DNA TGTGCCACCAGCAGAGATCGTATTCTGGGTCGATCCAATGAGCAGTTCTTC. It yields the protein CATSRDRILGRSNEQFF.

J is TRBJ1-1 and V is TRBV7-2; D is ambiguous. The germline gives CDR1 SGHTA, CDR2 FQGNSA. The CDR3 covers 13 residues. The V gene lost 4 bases and the J gene lost 1 base, with 7 bases spanning the gap. CDR3 residues: CASSSHRNTEAFF. CDR3 in DNA: TGTGCCAGCAGCTCCCACCGGAACACTGAAGCTTTCTTT.